What follows is one TCR beta chain and its context. Its antigen is as yet unknown. The CDR3 length is 13 residues. Germline loops: CDR1 MNHEY, CDR2 SVGAGI. Trimming took off 0 bases at V and 6 bases at J, with 9 bases between the two ends. Each CDR3 protein gets one entry after TCRdb re-called the 5' RACE reads with MiXCR. The sample lists 250,000 to 300,000 distinct CDR3 sequences, around 15% seen once, with 20% to 25% in the top ten. The data originate from a study of T-cell memory formation after mild COVID-19. Broader study findings: A second wave expanding day 15 to 37 was CD4+-biased; contracting clones were balanced. Some SARS-CoV-2-responding clones were already detected in memory before infection.

The source material was PBMCs or a T cell subset sorted from them (not recorded which). The TCR sequence derives from a man between 18 and 29 years old who had mild COVID-19 (a few samples of this study predate the infection). Cell type and time point are not known. This chain links TRBV6-5 with TRBJ2-7, with TRBD2 as a possible D gene (5 bases). For the CDR3, the DNA is TGTGCCAGCAGTTACTCGATGGCGGGCGAGCAGTACGTC. Protein product: CASSYSMAGEQYV.